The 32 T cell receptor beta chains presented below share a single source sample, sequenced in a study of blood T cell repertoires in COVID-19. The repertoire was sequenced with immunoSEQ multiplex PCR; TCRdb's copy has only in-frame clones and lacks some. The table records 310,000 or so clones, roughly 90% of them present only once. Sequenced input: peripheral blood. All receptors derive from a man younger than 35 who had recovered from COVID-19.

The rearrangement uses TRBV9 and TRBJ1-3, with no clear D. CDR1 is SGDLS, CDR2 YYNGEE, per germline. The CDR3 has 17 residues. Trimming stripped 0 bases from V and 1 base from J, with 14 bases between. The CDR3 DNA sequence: TGTGCCAGCAGCGTAGGCCCTTTAAGTGAGTCTGGAAACACCATATATTTT. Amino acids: CASSVGPLSESGNTIYF.

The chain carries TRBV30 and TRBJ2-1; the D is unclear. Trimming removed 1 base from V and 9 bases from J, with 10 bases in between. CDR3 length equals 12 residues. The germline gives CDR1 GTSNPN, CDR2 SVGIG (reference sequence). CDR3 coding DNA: TGTGCCTGGAGTGGCGGTCCAAGTGAGCAGTTCTTC. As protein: CAWSGGPSEQFF.

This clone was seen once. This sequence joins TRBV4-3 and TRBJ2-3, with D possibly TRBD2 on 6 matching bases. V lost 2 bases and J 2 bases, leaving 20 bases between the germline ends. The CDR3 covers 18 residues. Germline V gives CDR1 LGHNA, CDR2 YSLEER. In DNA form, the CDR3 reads TGCGCCAGCAGCCAAAAGAGGACTACGAGCGGTACCACAGATACGCAGTATTTT. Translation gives CASSQKRTTSGTTDTQYF.

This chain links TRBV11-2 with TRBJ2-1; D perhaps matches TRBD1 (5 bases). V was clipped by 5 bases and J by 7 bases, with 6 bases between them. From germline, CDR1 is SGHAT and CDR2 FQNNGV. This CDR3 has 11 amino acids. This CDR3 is CASSHRNEQFF. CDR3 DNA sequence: TGTGCCAGCAGCCACAGGAATGAGCAGTTCTTC.

CDR3 in DNA: TGCGCCAGCAGCTTGGACGGTACTTATGGCTACACCTTC. Amino acid sequence: CASSLDGTYGYTF. This sequence joins TRBV5-1 and TRBJ1-2; D is ambiguous. Trimming left V 0 bases short and J 5 bases short, with 8 bases between. The CDR3 loop spans 13 amino acids. The germline CDR1 and CDR2 sequences are SGHRS and YFSETQ.

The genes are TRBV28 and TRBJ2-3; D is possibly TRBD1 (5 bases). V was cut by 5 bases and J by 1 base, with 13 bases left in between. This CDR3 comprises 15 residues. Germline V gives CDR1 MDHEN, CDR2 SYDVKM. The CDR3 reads CASSRGTAGTDTQYF. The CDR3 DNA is TGTGCCAGCAGTAGGGGTACGGCGGGCACAGATACGCAGTATTTT.

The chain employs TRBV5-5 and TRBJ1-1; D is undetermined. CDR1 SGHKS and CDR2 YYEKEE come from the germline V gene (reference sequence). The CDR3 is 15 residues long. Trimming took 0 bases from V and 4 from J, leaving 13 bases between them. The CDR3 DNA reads TGTGCCAGCAGCTTGGGAGCGTCGATGGGCACTGAAGCTTTCTTT. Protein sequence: CASSLGASMGTEAFF.

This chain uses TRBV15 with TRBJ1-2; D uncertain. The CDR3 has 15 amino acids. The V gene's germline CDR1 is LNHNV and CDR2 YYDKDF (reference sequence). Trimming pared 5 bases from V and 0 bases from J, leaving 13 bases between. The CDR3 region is CATSPSGQANYGYTF. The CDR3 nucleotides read TGTGCCACCAGCCCTTCTGGGCAGGCTAACTATGGCTACACCTTC.

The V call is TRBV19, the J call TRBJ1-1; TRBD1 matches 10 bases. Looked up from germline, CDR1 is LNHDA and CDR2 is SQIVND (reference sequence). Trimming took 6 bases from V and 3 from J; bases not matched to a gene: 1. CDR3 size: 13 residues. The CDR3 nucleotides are TGTGCCAGTAGCGGACAGGGGGACACTGAAGCTTTCTTT. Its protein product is CASSGQGDTEAFF.

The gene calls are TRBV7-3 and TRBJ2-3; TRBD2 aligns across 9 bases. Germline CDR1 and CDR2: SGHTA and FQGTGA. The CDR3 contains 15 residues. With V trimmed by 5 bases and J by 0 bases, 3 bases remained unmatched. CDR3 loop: CASSLSGGSTDTQYF. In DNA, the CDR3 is TGTGCCAGCAGCCTCAGCGGGGGGAGCACAGATACGCAGTATTTT.

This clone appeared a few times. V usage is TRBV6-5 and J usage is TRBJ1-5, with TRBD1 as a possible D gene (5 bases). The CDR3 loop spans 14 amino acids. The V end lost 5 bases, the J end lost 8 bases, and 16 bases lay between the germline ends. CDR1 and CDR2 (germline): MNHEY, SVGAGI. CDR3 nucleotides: TGTGCCAGCAGTCCCCGGACGGGAGGGGAGCCCCAGCATTTT. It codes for CASSPRTGGEPQHF.

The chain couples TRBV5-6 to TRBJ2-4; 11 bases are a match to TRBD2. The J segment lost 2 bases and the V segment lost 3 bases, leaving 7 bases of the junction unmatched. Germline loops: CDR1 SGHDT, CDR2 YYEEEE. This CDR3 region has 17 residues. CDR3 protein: CASSSSLAGGPKNIQYF. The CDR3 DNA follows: TGTGCCAGCAGCTCCTCCCTAGCGGGAGGCCCCAAAAACATTCAGTACTTC.

CDR3 in amino acids: CASSPVVGLAGGFDEQFF. The CDR3 nucleotides read TGCGCCAGCAGCCCCGTGGTGGGGCTAGCGGGAGGTTTCGATGAGCAGTTCTTC. The gene calls are TRBV4-1 and TRBJ2-1, with 11 bases identical to TRBD2. The CDR3 loop spans 18 amino acids. With V trimmed by 4 bases and J by 8 bases, 16 bases remained unmatched. CDR1 is MGHRA and CDR2 is YSYEKL in the germline V gene.

The CDR3 nucleotides are TGTGCCAGCAGCCCTACAGGGACGGGAAATGAGCAGTTCTTC. Protein sequence: CASSPTGTGNEQFF. The chain carries TRBV7-9 and TRBJ2-1; possible D gene TRBD1, 6 bases. The CDR3 spans 14 residues. Trimming stripped 5 bases from V and 7 bases from J, with 15 bases between. Germline CDR1 SEHNR, CDR2 FQNEAQ (reference sequence).

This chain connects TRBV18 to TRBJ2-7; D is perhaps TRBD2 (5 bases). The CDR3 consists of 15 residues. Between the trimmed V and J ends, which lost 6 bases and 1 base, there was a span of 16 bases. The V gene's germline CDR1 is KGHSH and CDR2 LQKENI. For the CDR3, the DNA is TGTGCCAGCTCCCCGGCTGCCGGCGGGTCCTACGAGCAGTACTTC. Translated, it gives CASSPAAGGSYEQYF. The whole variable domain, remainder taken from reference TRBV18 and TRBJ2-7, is NAGVMQNPRHLVRRRGQEARLRCSPMKGHSHVYWYRQLPEEGLKFMVYLQKENIIDESGMPKERFSAEFPKEGPSILRIQQVVRGDSAAYFCASSPAAGGSYEQYFGPGTRLTVT.

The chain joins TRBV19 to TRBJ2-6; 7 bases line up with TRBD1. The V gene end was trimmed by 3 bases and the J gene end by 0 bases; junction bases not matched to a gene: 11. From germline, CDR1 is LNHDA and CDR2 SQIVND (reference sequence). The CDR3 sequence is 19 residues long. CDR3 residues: CASSMLVRGQGSGANVLTF. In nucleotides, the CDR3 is TGTGCCAGTAGTATGTTGGTAAGGGGGCAAGGCTCTGGGGCCAACGTCCTGACTTTC.

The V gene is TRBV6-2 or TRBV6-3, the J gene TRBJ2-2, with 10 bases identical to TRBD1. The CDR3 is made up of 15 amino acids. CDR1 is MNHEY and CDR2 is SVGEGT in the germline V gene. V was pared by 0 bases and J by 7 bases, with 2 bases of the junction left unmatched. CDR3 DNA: TGTGCCAGCAGTTACTCGACAGGGGGCAGCGGGGAGCTGTTTTTT. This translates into CASSYSTGGSGELFF.

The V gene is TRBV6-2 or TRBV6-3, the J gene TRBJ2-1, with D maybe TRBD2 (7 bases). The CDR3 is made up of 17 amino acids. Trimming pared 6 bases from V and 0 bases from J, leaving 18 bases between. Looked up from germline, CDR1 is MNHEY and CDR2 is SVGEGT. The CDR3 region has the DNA TGTGCCAGCAGCCCTCGGGGGGCGGGGAGCTCCTACAATGAGCAGTTCTTC. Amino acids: CASSPRGAGSSYNEQFF.

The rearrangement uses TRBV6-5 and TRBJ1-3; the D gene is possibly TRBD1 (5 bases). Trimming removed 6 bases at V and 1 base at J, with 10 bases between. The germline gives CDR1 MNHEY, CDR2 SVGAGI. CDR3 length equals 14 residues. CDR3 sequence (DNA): TGTGCCAGCAGGGAGCCAGGGTCTGGAAACACCATATATTTT. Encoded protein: CASREPGSGNTIYF.

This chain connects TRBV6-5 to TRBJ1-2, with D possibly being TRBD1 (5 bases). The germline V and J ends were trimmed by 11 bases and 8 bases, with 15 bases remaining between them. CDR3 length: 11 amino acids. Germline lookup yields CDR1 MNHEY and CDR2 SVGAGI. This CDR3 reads CASKRGEGYTF. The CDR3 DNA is TGTGCCTCTAAGCGGGGGGAGGGCTACACCTTC.

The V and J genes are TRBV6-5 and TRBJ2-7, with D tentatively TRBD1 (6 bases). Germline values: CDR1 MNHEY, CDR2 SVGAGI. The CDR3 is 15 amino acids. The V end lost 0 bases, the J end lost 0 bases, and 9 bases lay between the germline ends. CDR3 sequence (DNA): TGTGCCAGCAGTTACTCCCCGGACAGCTCCTACGAGCAGTACTTC. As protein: CASSYSPDSSYEQYF.

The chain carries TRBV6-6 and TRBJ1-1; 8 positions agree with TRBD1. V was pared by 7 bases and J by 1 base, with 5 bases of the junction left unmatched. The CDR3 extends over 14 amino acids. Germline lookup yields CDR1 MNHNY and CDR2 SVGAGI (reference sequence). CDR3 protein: CASTRTGQNTEAFF. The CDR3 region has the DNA TGTGCCAGCACCAGGACAGGGCAGAACACTGAAGCTTTCTTT.

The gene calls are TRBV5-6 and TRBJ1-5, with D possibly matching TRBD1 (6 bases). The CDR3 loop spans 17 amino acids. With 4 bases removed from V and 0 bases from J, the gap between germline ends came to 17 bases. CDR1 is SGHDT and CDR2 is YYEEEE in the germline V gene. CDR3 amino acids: CASSEFRGPDSNQPQHF. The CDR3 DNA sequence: TGTGCCAGCAGCGAATTCAGGGGCCCTGATAGCAATCAGCCCCAGCATTTT.

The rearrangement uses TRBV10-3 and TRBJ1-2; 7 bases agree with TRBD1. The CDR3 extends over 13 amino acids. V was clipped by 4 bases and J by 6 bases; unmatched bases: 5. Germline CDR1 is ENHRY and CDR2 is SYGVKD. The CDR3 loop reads CAISGGTAHGYTF. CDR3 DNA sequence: TGTGCCATCAGTGGAGGGACAGCCCATGGCTACACCTTC.

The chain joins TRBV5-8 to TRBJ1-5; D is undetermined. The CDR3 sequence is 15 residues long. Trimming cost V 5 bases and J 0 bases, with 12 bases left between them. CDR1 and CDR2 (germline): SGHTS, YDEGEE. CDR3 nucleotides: TGTGCCAGCAGTTATACTAGCGTTAGCAATCAGCCCCAGCATTTT. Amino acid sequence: CASSYTSVSNQPQHF. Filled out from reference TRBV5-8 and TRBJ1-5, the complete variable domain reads EAGVTQSPTHLIKTRGQQATLRCSPISGHTSVYWYQQALGLGLQFLLWYDEGEERNRGNFPPRFSGRQFPNYSSELNVNALELEDSALYLCASSYTSVSNQPQHFGDGTRLSIL.

The CDR3 DNA is TGTGCCAGCAGTTACTCGAAGGCAGGGAACTACGAGCAGTACTTC. This codes for CASSYSKAGNYEQYF. The chain recombines TRBV6-5 with TRBJ2-7; TRBD1 might be the D (5 bases). This CDR3 contains 15 residues. Looked up from germline, CDR1 is MNHEY and CDR2 is SVGAGI. Between the trimmed V and J ends, which lost 0 bases and 3 bases, there was a span of 12 bases.

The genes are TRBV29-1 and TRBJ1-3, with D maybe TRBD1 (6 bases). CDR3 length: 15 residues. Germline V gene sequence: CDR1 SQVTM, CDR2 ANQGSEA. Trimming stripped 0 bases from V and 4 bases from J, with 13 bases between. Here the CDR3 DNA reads TGCAGCGTTGAAGAGCGGGGGCCGAGGGGAAACACCATATATTTT. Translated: CSVEERGPRGNTIYF.

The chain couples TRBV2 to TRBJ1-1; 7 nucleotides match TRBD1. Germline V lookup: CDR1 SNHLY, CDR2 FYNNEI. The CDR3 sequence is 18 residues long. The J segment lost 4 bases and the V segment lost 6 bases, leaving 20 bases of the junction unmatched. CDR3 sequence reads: CASRAGVAYRGPGTEAFF. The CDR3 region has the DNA TGTGCCAGCAGAGCAGGCGTAGCATACAGGGGACCGGGCACTGAAGCTTTCTTT. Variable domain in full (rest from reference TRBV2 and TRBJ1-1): EPEVTQTPSHQVTQMGQEVILRCVPISNHLYFYWYRQILGQKVEFLVSFYNNEISEKSEIFDDQFSVERPDGSNFTLKIRSTKLEDSAMYFCASRAGVAYRGPGTEAFFGQGTRLTVV.

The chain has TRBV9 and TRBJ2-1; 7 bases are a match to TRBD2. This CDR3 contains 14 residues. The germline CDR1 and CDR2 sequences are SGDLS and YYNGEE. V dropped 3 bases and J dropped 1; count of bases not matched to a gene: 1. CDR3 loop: CASSGAGSYNEQFF. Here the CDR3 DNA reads TGTGCCAGCAGCGGAGCGGGATCCTACAATGAGCAGTTCTTC.

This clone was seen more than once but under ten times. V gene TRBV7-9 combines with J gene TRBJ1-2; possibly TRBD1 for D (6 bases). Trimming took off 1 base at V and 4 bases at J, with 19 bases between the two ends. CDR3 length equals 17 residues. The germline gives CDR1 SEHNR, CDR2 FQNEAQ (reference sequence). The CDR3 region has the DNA TGTGCCAGCAGCTTAGATGGCCACCGAGGACAGATCTATGGCTACACCTTC. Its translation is CASSLDGHRGQIYGYTF.

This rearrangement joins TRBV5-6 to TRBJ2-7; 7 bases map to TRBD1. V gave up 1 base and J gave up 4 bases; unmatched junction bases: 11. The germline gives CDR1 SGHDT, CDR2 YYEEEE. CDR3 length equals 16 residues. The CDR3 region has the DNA TGTGCCAGCAGCTTGTTGGGGGACAGCTCTCATTACGAGCAGTACTTC. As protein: CASSLLGDSSHYEQYF.

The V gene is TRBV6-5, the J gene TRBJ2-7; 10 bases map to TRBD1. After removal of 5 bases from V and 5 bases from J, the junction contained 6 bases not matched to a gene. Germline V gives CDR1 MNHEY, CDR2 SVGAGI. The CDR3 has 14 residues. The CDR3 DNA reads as TGTGCCAGCAGTCCTGGGACAGGGGCCCACGAGCAGTACTTC. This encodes CASSPGTGAHEQYF.